The rows below give T cell receptor beta chains drawn from one sample of a study of identical twins. From the 5' RACE reads, TCRdb called clonotypes with MiXCR, one entry per CDR3 protein. The sample has fewer than 900,000 distinct CDR3 sequences, roughly 20% seen once. The sample was also reused in another study, on T cells expressing NK-cell markers.

The sample consisted of PBMCs. These TCRs come from a woman aged 18-35 years in good health. Both conserved end residues are part of each CDR3. The order of the fields is CDR3 DNA, CDR3 protein, V gene, clone size, J gene, D gene. The D gene is left open where the match is weak. Not every row has a clone size; where given, it reads once, few, many or a size class.

TGTGCCAGCAGCTTAGTCGGGACTAGCGGGGGGGGAAGTATCAATGAGCAGTTCTTC CASSLVGTSGGGSINEQFF TRBV11-2 NA TRBJ2-1 TRBD2
TGTGCCAGCAGCACGTCGGACAGGGATAATGAAAAACTGTTTTTT CASSTSDRDNEKLFF TRBV12-3/TRBV12-4 once TRBJ1-4 TRBD1
TGCAGCGTTGTTGGTGACAGGGGGCGACAAAGTTGGGGCTACACCTTC CSVVGDRGRQSWGYTF TRBV29-1 few TRBJ1-2 TRBD1
TGTGCCAGCGGCTCTGTTGGTGAGCAGTTCTTC CASGSVGEQFF TRBV7-2 NA TRBJ2-1 NA
TGTGCCATCCATCGGGGGACAGGGGCGACAGATACGCAGTATTTT CAIHRGTGATDTQYF TRBV10-3 few TRBJ2-3 TRBD1
TGTGCCAGCAGCCAGCTAGACAGGGGGTACGAGCAGTACTTC CASSQLDRGYEQYF TRBV3-1 NA TRBJ2-7 TRBD1
TGCAGCGTTAGGACTAGCGGGGACTACAATGAGCAGTTCTTC CSVRTSGDYNEQFF TRBV29-1 many TRBJ2-1 TRBD2
TGCAGTGCAGGGGGGCCCAGGGGCAATGAGCAGTTCTTC CSAGGPRGNEQFF TRBV20-1 NA TRBJ2-1 NA
TGCAGTGCCTCGGAGGGGGGTTATGGCTACACCTTC CSASEGGYGYTF TRBV20-1 NA TRBJ1-2 NA
TGTGCCAGCTCACCAGGGACAGGGGCCCCAGATACGCAGTATTTT CASSPGTGAPDTQYF TRBV18 NA TRBJ2-3 TRBD1
TGTGCCATCAGTGAGTCGTCTATTTCCCACGAGCAGTACTTC CAISESSISHEQYF TRBV10-3 NA TRBJ2-7 NA
TGTGCCAGCAGTTTATATATGGTCAGGGGGTCAGCGGGCCTGTTTTTT CASSLYMVRGSAGLFF TRBV12-3/TRBV12-4 NA TRBJ2-2 NA
TGTGCCAGCAGCTTAGGGTGGGGGTTTGGGAGCTCTGGAAACACCATATATTTT CASSLGWGFGSSGNTIYF TRBV7-2 once TRBJ1-3 NA
TGCAGCGTTGGGAAGGGTGGAAACGAGCAGTACTTC CSVGKGGNEQYF TRBV29-1 few TRBJ2-7 NA
TGTGCCAGCAGCCCCTCCGGCGGGAGTCAATACTTCTCCTACGAGCAGTACTTC CASSPSGGSQYFSYEQYF TRBV7-6 NA TRBJ2-7 TRBD2
TGTGCCAGCAGCTACGGGATTACCCACACAGATACGCAGTATTTT CASSYGITHTDTQYF TRBV7-2 few TRBJ2-3 NA
TGTGCCAGCACCCTCAGAGGCGGGAGGGTTCCCCCGTCAGGGCAGTATTTT CASTLRGGRVPPSGQYF TRBV7-2 few TRBJ2-3 TRBD2
TGTGCCAGCACCTCGACACCAAACACCGGGGAGCTGTTTTTT CASTSTPNTGELFF TRBV12-3/TRBV12-4 few TRBJ2-2 NA
TGTGCCATCAGTGAGTCGAAGGAGCGACGACAGGACAGGGCTGAAGCTTTCTTT CAISESKERRQDRAEAFF TRBV10-3 few TRBJ1-1 TRBD1
TGTGCCAGCAGCTCCCCCCGGACTAGCGGGGGGCACAATGAGCAGTTCTTC CASSSPRTSGGHNEQFF TRBV7-9 many TRBJ2-1 TRBD2
TGCAGTGCTCTTGGCGGGGGCGGTTCTCCCTACACCTTC CSALGGGGSPYTF TRBV20-1 few TRBJ1-2 NA
TGTGCCAGCAGTTTTCGAGGGGGCTCTGAAAAACTGTTTTTT CASSFRGGSEKLFF TRBV12-3/TRBV12-4 NA TRBJ1-4 TRBD1
TGTGCCAGCAGTTTATACCTCGGTGAAAAACTGTTTTTT CASSLYLGEKLFF TRBV27 NA TRBJ1-4 NA
TGTGCCAGCAGCTCACAGGGGTATGGCTACACCTTC CASSSQGYGYTF TRBV7-9 many TRBJ1-2 TRBD1
TGCAGTGCTAGAGATTCCCGGACCTACGAGCAGTACTTC CSARDSRTYEQYF TRBV20-1 few TRBJ2-7 NA
TGCAGTGCTAGGGAGAGAGGCAGTGGGAGAGACTACAATGAGCAGTTCTTC CSARERGSGRDYNEQFF TRBV20-1 NA TRBJ2-1 NA
TGCAGTGCTGGACAGGGAAATGGCTACACCTTC CSAGQGNGYTF TRBV20-1 few TRBJ1-2 TRBD1
TGTGCCAGCAGCGGGGGCGGAATAAGGTCCAATGAGCAGTTCTTC CASSGGGIRSNEQFF TRBV9 NA TRBJ2-1 NA